This passage covers 25 T cell receptor delta chains from one sample sequenced in a study of Vδ1+ human thymocytes. Findings of the study overall: Thymic TRG and TRD repertoires appeared highly polyclonal, with Gaussian CDR3 length distributions.

For these receptors, no antigen is known. RNA was extracted from the cells and then reverse transcribed. Pooled V-gene forward primers with one constant-region reverse primer generated the CDR3 amplicons by multiplex PCR. TCRdb repeated clone calling on the multiplex PCR reads with CATT. Here the sample spans about 58,000 delta-chain clones, more than 13% being singletons. The sequenced material came from Vdelta1+ gamma-delta thymocytes from the thymus. Documented subset: FACS-sorted CD3+ TCRalphabeta- TCRVdelta1+ TCRVdelta2- thymocytes. These receptors originate from a girl less than two years old who had congenital heart surgery.

The chain has TRDV1 and TRDJ1, with 10 bases that match TRDD3. Germline-derived CDR1 and CDR2 are TSWWSYY and QGS. This CDR3 comprises 24 residues. With V trimmed by 0 bases and J by 0 bases, 25 bases remained unmatched. The CDR3 DNA follows: TGTGCTCTTGGGGAACTAATAGTCCCAAACGGGGGATACGCCGTCGTTGAGTACACCGATAAACTCATCTTT. It encodes CALGELIVPNGGYAVVEYTDKLIF.

This clone was counted ten times or more. V is TRDV2 and J is TRDJ1; D call uncertain. The germline V gene encodes CDR1 GEAIGNYY and CDR2 EKD. The CDR3 spans 12 residues. V dropped 0 bases and J dropped 10 bases, with 11 bases sitting between them. The CDR3 nucleotides read TGTGCCTGTGACACCGATAGGAGGGGACTCATCTTT. Translating it yields CACDTDRRGLIF.

This clone has more than one count but fewer than ten. The chain joins TRDV1 to TRDJ1, with 8 bases aligning to TRDD3. V shed 6 bases and J 1 base; nucleotides not matched to a gene: 31. The germline V gene has CDR1 TSWWSYY and CDR2 QGS. This CDR3 spans 23 amino acids. The CDR3 nucleotides are TGTGCTCTTGGAGATTTTCCCCGAACTGGGGGTCCGCCCCCGCAGGAGTCCACCGATAAACTCATCTTT. Its translation is CALGDFPRTGGPPPQESTDKLIF.

This chain joins TRDV1 and TRDJ1; D might be TRDD3 (6 bases). Germline CDR1 is TSWWSYY and CDR2 is QGS. The CDR3 contains 21 residues. The V end was cut by 3 bases, the J end by 0 bases, with 29 bases between. In DNA form, the CDR3 reads TGTGCTCTTGGGGACCTAAATCTCTGGGGACTTGGAAGGGTCGACACCGATAAACTCATCTTT. As protein: CALGDLNLWGLGRVDTDKLIF.

The chain is built from TRDV1 and TRDJ1; TRDD3 matches 9 bases. This CDR3 comprises 19 residues. J lost 0 bases, V lost 1 base, and 12 bases had no gene match. Germline V gives CDR1 TSWWSYY, CDR2 QGS. The chain's CDR3 is CALGEPLLTGGLNTDKLIF. The DNA for the CDR3 is TGTGCTCTTGGGGAACCTCTCCTTACTGGGGGACTAAACACCGATAAACTCATCTTT.

The chain recombines TRDV1 with TRDJ1, with TRDD3 identical over 12 bases. Germline assignment: CDR1 TSWWSYY and CDR2 QGS. CDR3 length: 19 amino acids. The trim removed 3 bases at V and 1 base at J, leaving 12 bases unmatched. The CDR3 loop is CALGEPFLVLGDTTDKLIF. In DNA, the CDR3 is TGTGCTCTTGGGGAGCCTTTCTTAGTACTGGGGGATACCACCGATAAACTCATCTTT.

The V gene is TRDV1, the J gene TRDJ1, with D perhaps TRDD1 (5 bases). V lost 1 base to trimming and J lost 0 bases, with 18 bases between them. In germline, CDR1 is TSWWSYY, CDR2 QGS. This CDR3 has 18 amino acids. In nucleotides, the CDR3 is TGTGCTCTTGGGGAACAGTTCCCCGCGGAAATGTACACCGATAAACTCATCTTT. It codes for CALGEQFPAEMYTDKLIF.

This clone came up a few times. This rearrangement joins TRDV2 to TRDJ3; D remains unclear. This CDR3 comprises 18 residues. V shed 0 bases and J shed 0 bases, with 11 bases lying between them. Germline V CDR1 and CDR2: GEAIGNYY, EKD. The CDR3 is CACDTGLESSWDTRQMFF. In nucleotides, the CDR3 is TGTGCCTGTGACACCGGTCTGGAAAGCTCCTGGGACACCCGACAGATGTTTTTC.

V and J are TRDV1 and TRDJ1; 8 nucleotides match TRDD2. Per germline, CDR1 TSWWSYY and CDR2 QGS. V shed 2 bases, J shed 0 bases, and the junction held 29 bases outside the gene matches. CDR3 size: 24 residues. The CDR3 DNA reads as TGTGCTCTTGGGGAAATGCCCCCGCTTCCTACGCCTGGGGTCGGGTTTCGGTACACCGATAAACTCATCTTT. It yields the protein CALGEMPPLPTPGVGFRYTDKLIF.

Only a few counts were recorded for this clone. The rearrangement joins TRDV1 to TRDJ1, with D hard to call. Germline CDR1 reads TSWWSYY; CDR2 reads QGS. The CDR3 consists of 16 residues. Trimming cost V 5 bases and J 1 base, with 17 bases left between them. The CDR3 loop reads CALGPTFRILTDKLIF. In DNA, the CDR3 is TGTGCTCTTGGGCCGACTTTCCGGATCCTCACCGATAAACTCATCTTT.

V usage is TRDV1 and J usage is TRDJ1; D is possibly TRDD3 (5 bases). CDR1 and CDR2 (germline): TSWWSYY, QGS. V lost 0 bases and J 2 bases, leaving 13 bases between the germline ends. This CDR3 spans 16 amino acids. The CDR3 region is CALGELSGGYTDKLIF. For the CDR3, the DNA is TGTGCTCTTGGGGAACTCTCGGGGGGGTATACCGATAAACTCATCTTT.

This clone was counted a few times. V is TRDV1 and J is TRDJ1; TRDD2 matches 9 bases. The V gene end was trimmed by 3 bases and the J gene end by 8 bases; junction bases not matched to a gene: 13. The germline CDR1 and CDR2 sequences are TSWWSYY and QGS. The CDR3 has 16 residues. Written as DNA, the CDR3 is TGTGCTCTTGGGGACATGCCTTCCTACGGTCCCCGGAAACTCATCTTT. Its translation: CALGDMPSYGPRKLIF.

There are a few counts of this clone. The chain links TRDV1 to TRDJ1; tentatively, D is TRDD3 (6 bases). This CDR3 is 15 amino acids long. Germline CDR1 reads TSWWSYY; CDR2 reads QGS. V lost 2 bases and J 5 bases, leaving 15 bases between the germline ends. CDR3 amino acids: CALGEVFLGVDKLIF. The CDR3 bases are TGTGCTCTTGGGGAAGTTTTTTTGGGGGTTGATAAACTCATCTTT.

A few counts support this clone. A junction boundary mismatches the germline segment, possibly from a read error. The V gene is TRDV2, the J gene TRDJ1; D is uncertain. The V gene's germline CDR1 is GEAIGNYY and CDR2 EKD. This CDR3 is built from 18 residues. CDR3 DNA sequence: TGCGCCTGTCCTCAAAGAGGGCCTTGGACACGGGTGATCGGTAAACTCATCTTT. Its translation is CACPQRGPWTRVIGKLIF.

The chain combines TRDV1 with TRDJ1, with TRDD3 matching over 7 bases. The CDR3 is made up of 17 amino acids. The trim removed 0 bases at V and 0 bases at J, leaving 7 bases unmatched. The germline CDR1 and CDR2 sequences are TSWWSYY and QGS. As DNA, the CDR3 is TGTGCTCTTGGGGAACTATGCTGGGGGGACCACACCGATAAACTCATCTTT. Translation: CALGELCWGDHTDKLIF.

A few counts support this clone. The rearrangement joins TRDV1 to TRDJ1; D possibly corresponds to TRDD2 (5 bases). From germline, CDR1 is TSWWSYY and CDR2 QGS. The CDR3 has 21 residues. V dropped 1 base and J dropped 0 bases, with 27 bases sitting between them. Here the CDR3 DNA reads TGTGCTCTTGGGGAACCTGCCTACCGGGTACCCTATAGGATGTACACCGATAAACTCATCTTT. Encoded protein: CALGEPAYRVPYRMYTDKLIF.

The chain combines TRDV1 with TRDJ1; D is possibly TRDD3 (6 bases). CDR3 size: 15 residues. Germline CDR1 TSWWSYY, CDR2 QGS. V lost 5 bases and J lost 11, with 24 bases in between. DNA of the CDR3: TGTGCTCTTGGGCAACCCGCCGGGGATCTGGGTTTTCTCATCTTT. This codes for CALGQPAGDLGFLIF.

This clone has just a few counts. The chain recombines TRDV1 with TRDJ1; 10 bases are shared with TRDD3. Germline V gene data show CDR1 as TSWWSYY and CDR2 as QGS. The CDR3 totals 21 residues. The V and J ends lost 0 bases and 0 bases, in that order; junction bases with no gene match: 16. The CDR3 sequence is CALGELWASDGGYRNTDKLIF. The CDR3 bases are TGTGCTCTTGGGGAACTGTGGGCCTCCGATGGGGGATACCGCAACACCGATAAACTCATCTTT.

The chain carries TRDV1 and TRDJ1; TRDD3 aligns across 9 bases. The V gene's germline CDR1 is TSWWSYY and CDR2 QGS. With V trimmed by 6 bases and J by 9 bases, 23 bases remained unmatched. This CDR3 is built from 18 residues. CDR3 sequence reads: CALGQKARWGYAVKELIF. In DNA form, the CDR3 reads TGTGCTCTTGGTCAAAAAGCCCGCTGGGGATACGCGGTTAAGGAACTCATCTTT.

The V call is TRDV1, the J call TRDJ1; D uncertain. The germline V and J ends were trimmed by 3 bases and 2 bases, with 10 bases remaining between them. Germline V gives CDR1 TSWWSYY, CDR2 QGS. This CDR3 region has 14 residues. The CDR3 sequence: CALGDRAPTDKLIF. Here the CDR3 DNA reads TGTGCTCTTGGGGATCGAGCCCCGACCGATAAACTCATCTTT.

The genes are TRDV1 and TRDJ1; TRDD3 matches at 9 bases. The CDR3 sequence is 17 residues long. Germline CDR1 is TSWWSYY and CDR2 is QGS. V lost 4 bases, J lost 3 bases, and 12 bases stayed unmatched. CDR3 in DNA: TGTGCTCTTGGGGCCGGGCTGGGGGATTCCGAGCCCGATAAACTCATCTTT. This translates into CALGAGLGDSEPDKLIF.

This chain joins TRDV1 and TRDJ1, with D possibly being TRDD3 (6 bases). The V gene lost 2 bases and the J gene lost 6 bases, with 25 bases spanning the gap. The V gene's germline CDR1 is TSWWSYY and CDR2 QGS. The CDR3 totals 18 residues. CDR3 in DNA: TGTGCTCTTGGGGAATACTTCCCTCCCGGAATGGGGGCACATAAACTCATCTTT. Translation gives CALGEYFPPGMGAHKLIF.

This clone was found a few times. The rearrangement uses TRDV1 and TRDJ1, with TRDD2 matching 9 bases. CDR1 TSWWSYY and CDR2 QGS come from the germline V gene. This CDR3 is built from 21 residues. V lost 3 bases and J lost 0; bases outside the gene matches: 20. CDR3 protein: CALGDMAFLRVGALYTDKLIF. CDR3 sequence (DNA): TGTGCTCTTGGGGATATGGCCTTCCTACGGGTAGGGGCACTGTACACCGATAAACTCATCTTT.

Concerning this clone: Germline and junction disagree at one end, which may indicate a read error. V and J are TRDV2 and TRDJ1, with 10 bases identical to TRDD3. The germline gives CDR1 GEAIGNYY, CDR2 EKD. This CDR3 spans 17 amino acids. CDR3 sequence reads: CAWLILGDIVGTDKPIF. CDR3 coding DNA: TGTGCCTGGCTGATCCTGGGGGATATCGTTGGTACCGATAAACCCATCTTT.

This clone occurred a few times. V is TRDV1 and J is TRDJ1; tentative D call: TRDD2 (6 bases). The CDR3 has 14 amino acids. V dropped 4 bases and J dropped 0 bases, with 9 bases sitting between them. From germline, CDR1 is TSWWSYY and CDR2 QGS. The CDR3: CALGGLPNTDKLIF. DNA of the CDR3: TGTGCTCTTGGGGGCCTTCCAAACACCGATAAACTCATCTTT.